Listed below are T cell receptor beta chains from one sample, sequenced in a study of T cells in Graves' hyperthyroidism and ophthalmopathy. TCRdb reprocessed the multiplex PCR reads with MiXCR, giving one entry per CDR3 protein. The sample has some 210,000 distinct CDR3 sequences, approximately 17% seen once. Sequencing was done on a sample of blood. These receptor sequences come from a man aged 50 to 60 with Graves' hyperthyroidism. CDR3s leave out the opening cysteine and the closing phenylalanine or tryptophan. D genes are given only for firm matches.

V	D	J	length	CDR3
TRBV20-1	TRBD1	TRBJ1-1	10	SAWTGDTEAF
TRBV20-1	-	TRBJ2-2	11	SASRRDTGELF
TRBV9	-	TRBJ2-3	11	ASSVVGTDTQY
TRBV24-1	-	TRBJ2-3	12	ATSARDGIDTQY
TRBV20-1	-	TRBJ2-7	13	SARDVLGSGYEQY
TRBV3-1	-	TRBJ2-2	12	ASSQAVMTGELF
TRBV7-2	TRBD1	TRBJ1-2	14	ASSLAGGTGNYGYT
TRBV27	-	TRBJ2-7	10	ASSSPGSEQY
TRBV24-1	-	TRBJ2-3	14	ATSDPTGSYGDTQY
TRBV7-9	-	TRBJ1-4	12	ASSSGHGNEKLF
TRBV27	TRBD1	TRBJ1-6	14	ASSWGQLSYNSPLH
TRBV30	TRBD2	TRBJ2-3	14	AWSVFSGRVSDTQY
TRBV2	-	TRBJ2-5	9	ASTHEETQY
TRBV5-4	TRBD2	TRBJ2-1	13	ASSLPPGGWDEQF
TRBV18	TRBD2	TRBJ2-1	15	ASSPPGRLAGVNEQF
TRBV2	-	TRBJ1-4	12	ASTTRWPNEKLF
TRBV19	-	TRBJ2-7	12	ASSMGTGIYEQY
TRBV30	-	TRBJ2-5	12	AWSVLGTQKTQY
TRBV3-1	-	TRBJ1-3	13	ASSQWEGAGNTIY
TRBV5-1	TRBD2	TRBJ2-7	13	ASSSAPSGSYEQY
TRBV20-1	TRBD1	TRBJ2-7	13	SARPRTGGRRGQY
TRBV6-1	-	TRBJ1-6	15	ASSRVFTSSYNSPLH
TRBV7-9	TRBD1	TRBJ2-1	15	ASSPRGSGTGSDEQF
TRBV20-1	TRBD2	TRBJ2-1	14	SARAPSGGPHLEQF
TRBV6-1	-	TRBJ2-7	10	ASSHTGPEQY
TRBV5-1	TRBD1	TRBJ2-1	13	ASSEQGASYNEQF
TRBV12-3/TRBV12-4	-	TRBJ2-1	12	ASSFALSYNEQF
TRBV28	-	TRBJ1-6	13	VSSSRSSYSSPLH
TRBV18	TRBD2	TRBJ2-3	13	ASSPISGSTDTQY
TRBV3-1	-	TRBJ1-1	11	ASSPSGRTEAF
TRBV6-2/TRBV6-3	-	TRBJ2-2	12	ASGMRGPTGELF
TRBV7-2	TRBD1	TRBJ1-5	13	ASSLDRGSNQPQH
TRBV28	-	TRBJ2-5	10	ASSSRQNVRI
TRBV12-3/TRBV12-4	TRBD1	TRBJ2-5	13	ASSFRTGGRETQY
TRBV18	-	TRBJ1-3	13	ASSPSRNSGNTIY
TRBV30	-	TRBJ2-7	13	AWSVWPGNSYEQY
TRBV20-1	-	TRBJ2-5	14	SARDRRGNYQETQY
TRBV5-1	-	TRBJ2-4	12	ASSLAASENIQY
TRBV28	-	TRBJ2-7	12	ASSDGLLSYEQY
TRBV2	TRBD1	TRBJ1-2	12	ASTGDRSGDGYT
TRBV20-1	TRBD2	TRBJ2-1	12	SAMSGRAYNEQF
TRBV3-1	TRBD1	TRBJ1-1	11	ASRQGPNTEAF
TRBV5-1	TRBD1	TRBJ2-5	12	ASTAGTGGETQY
TRBV7-2	-	TRBJ2-5	11	ASSSQGGETQY
TRBV6-1	-	TRBJ2-2	14	ASSEALMGNTGELF
TRBV20-1	TRBD2	TRBJ2-1	14	SARDPSGSSYNEQL